The sequence of this TCR beta chain was determined in a study of radiotherapy plus CTLA-4 blockade in lung cancer. Focal radiation plus CTLA-4 blockade with ipilimumab was given to patients with chemo-refractory metastatic non-small-cell lung cancer. Here immunoSEQ multiplex PCR was the method, and the copy in TCRdb shows in-frame clones only, minus some. The sample has more than 10,000 clones, about 88% seen once. The CDR3 totals 13 residues. Germline-derived CDR1 and CDR2 are MNHEY and SVGAGI. J was trimmed by 5 bases and V by 10 bases; bases with no gene match: 8. The clonotype was recovered from a human donor with non-small cell lung cancer that progressed on radiotherapy plus ipilimumab. This material consisted of peripheral blood, taken from a patient treated with radiotherapy plus ipilimumab. The J gene is TRBJ2-1, the V gene TRBV6-5; 7 nucleotides line up with TRBD2. As DNA, the CDR3 is TGTGCCACCCAGCGGGACGGTAACAATGAGCAGTTCTTC. Amino acid sequence: CATQRDGNNEQFF.